These 2 T cell receptor beta chains share one sample of origin, sequenced in a study of identical twins. Via MiXCR, TCRdb re-called the 5' RACE reads, giving one row per CDR3 protein. The table has about 260,000 distinct CDR3 sequences, approximately 7% seen once. This sample also belongs to another study, concerning yellow fever vaccine responses in identical twins.

Source material: memory (CD45RO+) T cells sorted from blood. The receptors come from a woman aged 18-29 years in good health.

This chain uses TRBV3-1 with TRBJ2-1; D possibly corresponds to TRBD2 (5 bases). The ends were cut back, 4 bases at V and 10 bases at J, with 20 bases in the middle. The length of the CDR3 is 15 residues. Germline V gene lookup returns CDR1 LGHDT and CDR2 YNNKEL (reference sequence). The CDR3 DNA follows: TGTGCCAGCAGCCCGGTAGCGCTGGTCACTCGGGAGCAGTTCTTC. Amino acid sequence: CASSPVALVTREQFF.

This clonotype appeared a few times. The chain recombines TRBV5-1 with TRBJ2-3; D unclear. Germline CDR1 reads SGHRS; CDR2 reads YFSETQ. Trimming shortened V by 1 base and J by 2 bases, and 5 bases separated the two germline ends. The CDR3 is 13 amino acids. The CDR3 nucleotides are TGCGCCAGCAGCTTGCAGGCCACAGATACGCAGTATTTT. This translates into CASSLQATDTQYF.